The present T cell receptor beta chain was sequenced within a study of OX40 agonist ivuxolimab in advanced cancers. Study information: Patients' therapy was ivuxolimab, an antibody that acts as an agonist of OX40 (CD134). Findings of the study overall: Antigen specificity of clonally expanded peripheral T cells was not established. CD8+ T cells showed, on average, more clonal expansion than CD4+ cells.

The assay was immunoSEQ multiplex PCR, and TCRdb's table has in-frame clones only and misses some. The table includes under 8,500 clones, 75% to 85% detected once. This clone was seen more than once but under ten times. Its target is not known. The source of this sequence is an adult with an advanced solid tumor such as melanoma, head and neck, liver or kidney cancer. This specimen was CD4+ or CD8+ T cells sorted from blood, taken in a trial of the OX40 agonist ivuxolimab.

The DNA for the CDR3 is TGTGCCAGCAGCGGAGGGACAGGGGACACCGGGGAGCTGTTTTTT. Translating it yields CASSGGTGDTGELFF. The chain recombines TRBV9 with TRBJ2-2, with 10 bases that match TRBD1. Germline CDR1 is SGDLS and CDR2 is YYNGEE. This CDR3 spans 15 amino acids. V was clipped by 3 bases and J by 3 bases; unmatched bases: 2.